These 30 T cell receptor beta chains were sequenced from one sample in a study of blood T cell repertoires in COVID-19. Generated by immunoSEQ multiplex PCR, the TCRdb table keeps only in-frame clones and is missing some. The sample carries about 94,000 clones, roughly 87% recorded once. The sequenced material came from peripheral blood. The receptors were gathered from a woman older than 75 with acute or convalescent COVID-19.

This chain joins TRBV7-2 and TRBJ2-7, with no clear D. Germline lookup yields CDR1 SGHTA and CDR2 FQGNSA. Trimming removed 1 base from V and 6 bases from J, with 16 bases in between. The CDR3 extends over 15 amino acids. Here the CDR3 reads CASSLEVWALGEQYF. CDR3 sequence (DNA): TGTGCCAGCAGCTTAGAGGTTTGGGCTTTAGGCGAGCAGTACTTC.

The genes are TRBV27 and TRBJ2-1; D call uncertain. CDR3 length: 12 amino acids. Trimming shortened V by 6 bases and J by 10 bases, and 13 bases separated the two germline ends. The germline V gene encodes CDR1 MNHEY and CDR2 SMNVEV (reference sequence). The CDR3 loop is CASRAGHEEQFF. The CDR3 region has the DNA TGTGCCAGCAGGGCAGGCCATGAGGAGCAGTTCTTC.

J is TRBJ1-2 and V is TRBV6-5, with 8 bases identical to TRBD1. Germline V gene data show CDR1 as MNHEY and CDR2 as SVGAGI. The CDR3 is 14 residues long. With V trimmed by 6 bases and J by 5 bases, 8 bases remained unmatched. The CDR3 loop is CASRGTGISYGYTF. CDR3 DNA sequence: TGTGCCAGCAGAGGGACAGGTATCTCATATGGCTACACCTTC.

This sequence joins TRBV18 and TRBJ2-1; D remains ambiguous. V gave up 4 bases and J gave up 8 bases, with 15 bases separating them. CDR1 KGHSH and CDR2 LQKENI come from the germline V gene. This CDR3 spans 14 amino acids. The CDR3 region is CASSLHRVSDEQFF. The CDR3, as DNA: TGTGCCAGCTCACTTCATCGGGTCTCGGATGAGCAGTTCTTC. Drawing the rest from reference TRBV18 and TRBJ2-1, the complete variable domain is NAGVMQNPRHLVRRRGQEARLRCSPMKGHSHVYWYRQLPEEGLKFMVYLQKENIIDESGMPKERFSAEFPKEGPSILRIQQVVRGDSAAYFCASSLHRVSDEQFFGPGTRLTVL.

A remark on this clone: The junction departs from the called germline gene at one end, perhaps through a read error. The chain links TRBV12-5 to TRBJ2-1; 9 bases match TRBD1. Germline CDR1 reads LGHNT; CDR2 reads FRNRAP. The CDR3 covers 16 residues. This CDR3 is CASGFRSGTGMNVQFF. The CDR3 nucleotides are TGTGCTAGTGGTTTCAGATCCGGGACAGGGATGAATGTGCAGTTCTTC.

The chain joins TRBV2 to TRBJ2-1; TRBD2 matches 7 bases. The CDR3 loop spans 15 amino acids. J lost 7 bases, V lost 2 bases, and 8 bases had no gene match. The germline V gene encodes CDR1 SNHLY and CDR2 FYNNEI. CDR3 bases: TGTGCCAGCAGTGAACTGGCGGGGGTCCGAAATGAGCAGTTCTTC. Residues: CASSELAGVRNEQFF.

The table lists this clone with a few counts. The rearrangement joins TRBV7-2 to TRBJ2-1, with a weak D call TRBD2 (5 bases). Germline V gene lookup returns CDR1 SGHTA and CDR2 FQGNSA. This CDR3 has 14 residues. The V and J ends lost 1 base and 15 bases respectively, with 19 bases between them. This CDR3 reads CASSLGGSAYEGFF. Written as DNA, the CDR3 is TGTGCCAGCAGCTTAGGAGGTAGCGCCTACGAGGGGTTCTTC.

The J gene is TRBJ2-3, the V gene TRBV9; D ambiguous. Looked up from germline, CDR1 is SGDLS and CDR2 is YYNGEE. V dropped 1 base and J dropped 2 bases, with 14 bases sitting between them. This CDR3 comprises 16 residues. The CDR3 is CASSVSPAATTDTQYF. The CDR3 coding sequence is TGTGCCAGCAGCGTATCACCGGCGGCCACCACAGATACGCAGTATTTT.

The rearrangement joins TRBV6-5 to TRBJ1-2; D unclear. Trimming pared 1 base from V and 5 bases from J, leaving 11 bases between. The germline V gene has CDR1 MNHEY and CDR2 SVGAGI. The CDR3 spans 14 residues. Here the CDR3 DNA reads TGTGCCAGCAGTTACTGGCCCAGCGAATATGGCTACACCTTC. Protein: CASSYWPSEYGYTF.

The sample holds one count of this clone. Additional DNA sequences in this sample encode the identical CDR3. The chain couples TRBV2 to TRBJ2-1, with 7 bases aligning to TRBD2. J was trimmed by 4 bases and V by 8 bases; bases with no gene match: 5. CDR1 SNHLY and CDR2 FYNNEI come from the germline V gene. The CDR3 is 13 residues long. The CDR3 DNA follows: TGTGCCAGCGGGCTAGCGGAGTACAATGAGCAGTTCTTC. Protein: CASGLAEYNEQFF.

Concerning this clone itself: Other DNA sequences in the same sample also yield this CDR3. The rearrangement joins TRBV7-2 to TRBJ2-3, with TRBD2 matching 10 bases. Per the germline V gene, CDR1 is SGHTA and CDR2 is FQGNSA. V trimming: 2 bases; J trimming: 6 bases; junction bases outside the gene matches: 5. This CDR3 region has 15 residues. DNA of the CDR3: TGTGCCAGCAGCTTAAGCGGGGGGGCCGGCGATACGCAGTATTTT. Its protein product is CASSLSGGAGDTQYF.

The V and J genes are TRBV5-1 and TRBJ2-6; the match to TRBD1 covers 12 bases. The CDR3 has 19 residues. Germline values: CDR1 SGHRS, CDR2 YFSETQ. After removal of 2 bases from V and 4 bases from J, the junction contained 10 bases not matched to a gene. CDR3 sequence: CASSFEQGQGATGANVLTF. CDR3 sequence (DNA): TGCGCCAGCAGCTTCGAGCAGGGACAGGGGGCGACCGGGGCCAACGTCCTGACTTTC.

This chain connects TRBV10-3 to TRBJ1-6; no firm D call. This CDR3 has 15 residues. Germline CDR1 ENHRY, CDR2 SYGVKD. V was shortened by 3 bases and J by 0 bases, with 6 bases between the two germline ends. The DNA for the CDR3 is TGTGCCATCAGTGATTCTAGCTCCTATAATTCACCCCTCCACTTT. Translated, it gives CAISDSSSYNSPLHF.

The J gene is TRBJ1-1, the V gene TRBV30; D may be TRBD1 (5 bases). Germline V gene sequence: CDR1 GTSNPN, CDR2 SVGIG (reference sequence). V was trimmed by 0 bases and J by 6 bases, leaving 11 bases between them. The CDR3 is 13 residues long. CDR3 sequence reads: CAWSVTWGAEAFF. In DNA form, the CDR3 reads TGTGCCTGGAGTGTAACCTGGGGGGCTGAAGCTTTCTTT.

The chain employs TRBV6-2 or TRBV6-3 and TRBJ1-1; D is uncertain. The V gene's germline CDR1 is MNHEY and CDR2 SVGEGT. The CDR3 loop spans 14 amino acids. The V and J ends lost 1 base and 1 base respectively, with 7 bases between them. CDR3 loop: CASSYYYGNTEAFF. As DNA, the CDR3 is TGTGCCAGCAGTTACTACTACGGGAACACTGAAGCTTTCTTT.

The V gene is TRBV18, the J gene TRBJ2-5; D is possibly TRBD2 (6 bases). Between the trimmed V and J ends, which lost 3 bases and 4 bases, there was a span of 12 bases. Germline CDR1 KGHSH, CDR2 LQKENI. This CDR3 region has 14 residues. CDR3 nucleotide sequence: TGTGCCAGCTCACCCATGAGGGGAGGAGAGACCCAGTACTTC. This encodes CASSPMRGGETQYF.

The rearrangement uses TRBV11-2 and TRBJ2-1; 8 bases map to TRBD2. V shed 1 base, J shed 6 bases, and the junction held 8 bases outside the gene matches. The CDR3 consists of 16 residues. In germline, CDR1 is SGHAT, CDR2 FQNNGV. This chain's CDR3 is CASSLARLAGSNEQFF. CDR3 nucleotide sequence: TGTGCCAGCAGCTTAGCTCGGCTAGCGGGTAGCAATGAGCAGTTCTTC.

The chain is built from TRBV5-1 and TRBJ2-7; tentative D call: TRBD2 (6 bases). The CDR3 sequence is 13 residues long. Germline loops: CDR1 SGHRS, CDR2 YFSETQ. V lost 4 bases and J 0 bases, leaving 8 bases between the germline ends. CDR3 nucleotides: TGCGCCAGCAGCCGGGACTTCTCCTACGAGCAGTACTTC. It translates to CASSRDFSYEQYF.

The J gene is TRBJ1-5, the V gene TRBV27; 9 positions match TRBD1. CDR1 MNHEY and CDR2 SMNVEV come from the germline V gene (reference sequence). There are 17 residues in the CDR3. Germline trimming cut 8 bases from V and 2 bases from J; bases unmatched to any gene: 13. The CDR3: CASSRDRVSVGNQPQHF. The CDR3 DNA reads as TGTGCCAGCTCTCGGGACAGGGTATCTGTGGGCAATCAGCCCCAGCATTTT.

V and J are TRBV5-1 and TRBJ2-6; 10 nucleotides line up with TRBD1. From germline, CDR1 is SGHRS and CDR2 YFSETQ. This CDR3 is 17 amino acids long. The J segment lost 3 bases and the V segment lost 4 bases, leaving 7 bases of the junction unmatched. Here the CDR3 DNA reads TGCGCCAGCAGCCCTTCGACAGGGGGCTTTGGGGCCAACGTCCTGACTTTC. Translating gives CASSPSTGGFGANVLTF.

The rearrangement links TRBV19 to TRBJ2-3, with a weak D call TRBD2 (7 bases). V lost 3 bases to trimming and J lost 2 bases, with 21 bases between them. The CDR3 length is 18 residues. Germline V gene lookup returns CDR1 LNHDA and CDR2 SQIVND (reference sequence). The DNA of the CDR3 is TGTGCCAGTAGTATCACCGGACTAGTCGGGGGCAACACAGATACGCAGTATTTT. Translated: CASSITGLVGGNTDTQYF.

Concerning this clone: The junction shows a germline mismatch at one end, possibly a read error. CDR3 in amino acids: CASSYGRGDPLF. CDR3 DNA: TGTGCCAGCAGTTACGGGCGGGGTGACCCACTCTTC. The genes are TRBV6-6 and TRBJ2-1; weak D call: TRBD2 (6 bases). Germline assignment: CDR1 MNHNY and CDR2 SVGAGI (reference sequence). This CDR3 is 12 amino acids long.

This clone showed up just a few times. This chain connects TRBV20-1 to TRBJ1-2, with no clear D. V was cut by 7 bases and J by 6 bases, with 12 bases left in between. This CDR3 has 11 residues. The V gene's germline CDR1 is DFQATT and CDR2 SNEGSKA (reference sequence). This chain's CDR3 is CSVPIGDGYTF. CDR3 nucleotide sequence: TGCAGTGTTCCCATAGGAGATGGCTACACCTTC.

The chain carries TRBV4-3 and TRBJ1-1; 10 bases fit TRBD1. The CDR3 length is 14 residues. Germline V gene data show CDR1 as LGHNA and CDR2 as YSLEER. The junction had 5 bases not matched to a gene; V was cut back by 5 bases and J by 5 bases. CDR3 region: CASSVRDRGTEAFF. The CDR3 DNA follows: TGCGCCAGCAGCGTCCGGGACAGGGGAACTGAAGCTTTCTTT.

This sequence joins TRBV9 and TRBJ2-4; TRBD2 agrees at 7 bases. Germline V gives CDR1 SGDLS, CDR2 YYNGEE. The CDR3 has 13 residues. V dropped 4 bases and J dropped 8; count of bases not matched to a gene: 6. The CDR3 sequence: CASSPRGGDIQYF. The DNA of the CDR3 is TGTGCCAGCAGCCCCCGGGGAGGGGACATTCAGTACTTC. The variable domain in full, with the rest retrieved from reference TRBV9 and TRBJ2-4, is DSGVTQTPKHLITATGQRVTLRCSPRSGDLSVYWYQQSLDQGLQFLIQYYNGEERAKGNILERFSAQQFPDLHSELNLSSLELGDSALYFCASSPRGGDIQYFGAGTRLSVL.

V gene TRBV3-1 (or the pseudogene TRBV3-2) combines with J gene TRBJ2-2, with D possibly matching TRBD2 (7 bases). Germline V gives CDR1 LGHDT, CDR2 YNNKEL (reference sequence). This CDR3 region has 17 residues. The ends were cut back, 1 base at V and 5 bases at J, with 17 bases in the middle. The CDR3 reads CASSQGGGGVGTGELFF. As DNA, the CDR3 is TGTGCCAGCAGCCAAGGGGGAGGGGGAGTCGGAACCGGGGAGCTGTTTTTT.

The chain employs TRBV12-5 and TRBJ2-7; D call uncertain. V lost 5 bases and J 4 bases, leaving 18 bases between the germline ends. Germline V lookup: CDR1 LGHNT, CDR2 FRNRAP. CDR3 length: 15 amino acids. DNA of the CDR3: TGTGCTAGTGGTCATAGCAGAAGGATGGGTTACGAGCAGTACTTC. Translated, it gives CASGHSRRMGYEQYF.

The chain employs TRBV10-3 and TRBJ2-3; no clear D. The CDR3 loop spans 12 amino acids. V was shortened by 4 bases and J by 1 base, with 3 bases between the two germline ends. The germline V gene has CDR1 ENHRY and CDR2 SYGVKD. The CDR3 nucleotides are TGTGCCATCAGTGTCGGCACAGATACGCAGTATTTT. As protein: CAISVGTDTQYF.

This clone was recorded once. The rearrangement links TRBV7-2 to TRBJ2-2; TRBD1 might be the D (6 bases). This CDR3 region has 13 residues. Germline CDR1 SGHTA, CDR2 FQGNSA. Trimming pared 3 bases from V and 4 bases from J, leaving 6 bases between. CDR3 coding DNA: TGTGCCAGCAGCTTGGGGGCCACCGGGGAGCTGTTTTTT. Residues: CASSLGATGELFF.

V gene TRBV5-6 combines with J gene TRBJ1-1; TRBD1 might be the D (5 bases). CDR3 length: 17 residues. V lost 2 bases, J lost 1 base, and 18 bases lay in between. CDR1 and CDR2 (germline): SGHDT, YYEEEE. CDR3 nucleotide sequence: TGTGCCAGCAGCTTCGGACAAGAAGTCCTCTGGAACACTGAAGCTTTCTTT. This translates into CASSFGQEVLWNTEAFF.